The present T cell receptor (beta chain) was sequenced within a study of shared clonotypes between healthy human individuals. Clones were sequenced by immunoSEQ multiplex PCR, and TCRdb holds only the in-frame ones, with some missing. This table has more than 200,000 clones, 60% to 70% appearing once. This CDR3 is built from 13 residues. CDR1 and CDR2 from the germline V gene are SQVTM and ANQGSEA. The ends were cut back, 4 bases at V and 2 bases at J, with 9 bases in the middle. The receptor comes from a man younger than 45 in good health. The sequencing sample was made of memory CD4+ T cells sorted from blood. Subset: CD45RA-negative fraction. This chain uses TRBV29-1 with TRBJ1-5; D is undetermined. CDR3 residues: CSVGRGGNQPQHF. The DNA for the CDR3 is TGCAGCGTTGGGCGGGGAGGCAATCAGCCCCAGCATTTT.